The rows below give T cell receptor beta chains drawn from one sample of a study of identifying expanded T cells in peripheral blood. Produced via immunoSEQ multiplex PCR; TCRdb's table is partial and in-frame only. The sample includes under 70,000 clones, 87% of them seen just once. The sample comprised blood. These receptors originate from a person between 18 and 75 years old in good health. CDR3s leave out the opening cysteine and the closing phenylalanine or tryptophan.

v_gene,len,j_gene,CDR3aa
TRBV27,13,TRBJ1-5,ASITREAGGQPQH
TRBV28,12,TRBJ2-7,ASSLTGTGNEQY
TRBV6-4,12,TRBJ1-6,ASSPTGGNSPLH
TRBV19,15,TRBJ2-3,ASSIGADSFRSDTQY
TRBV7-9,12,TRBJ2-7,ASSPGLGVNGQY
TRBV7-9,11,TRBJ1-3,ASSSRGPNTIY
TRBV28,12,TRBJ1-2,ASSSTGGGYGYT
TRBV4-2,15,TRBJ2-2,ASSQLPTTSNTGELF
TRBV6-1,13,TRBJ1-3,ASSMVSSSGNTIY
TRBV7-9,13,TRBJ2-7,ASSWSGRRIYEQY
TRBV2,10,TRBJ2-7,ASRTVGYEQY
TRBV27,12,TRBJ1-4,ASSLSVGDEKLF
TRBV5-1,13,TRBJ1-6,ASSPRPDRNSPLH
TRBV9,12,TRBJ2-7,ASSVDQRPYEQY
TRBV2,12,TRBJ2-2,ASSLGGNTGELF
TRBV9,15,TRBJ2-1,ASSVIRSSGGRNEQF
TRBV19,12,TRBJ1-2,ASRTPIGGNGYT
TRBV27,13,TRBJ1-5,ASSLRQGSNQPQH
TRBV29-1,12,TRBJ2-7,SVEETRSSYEQY
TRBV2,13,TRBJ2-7,ASNQESSSSYEQY
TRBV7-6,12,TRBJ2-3,ASSLGQGKYTQY
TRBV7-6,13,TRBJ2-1,ASSLVPARNNEQF
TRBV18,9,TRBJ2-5,ASSPPETQY
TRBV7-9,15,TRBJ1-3,ASRQPLGGASGNTIY
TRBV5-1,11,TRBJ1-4,ASSLHAGEKLF
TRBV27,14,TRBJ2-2,ASSLAPGQGAGELF
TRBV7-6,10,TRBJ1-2,ASRGQTGGYT
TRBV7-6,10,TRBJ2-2,ASSSVFGELF
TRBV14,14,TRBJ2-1,ASSQVGSLSYNEQF